This TCR beta chain was observed in a study of response to subunit inactivated influenza vaccine. General study findings and limits: Authors suggested each seasonal flu vaccination may recruit only limited numbers of new T cells.

This clonotype has more than one count but fewer than ten. Its antigen is not known. Unmatched junction bases numbered 8, after V lost 3 bases and J lost 2 bases. The CDR3 is made up of 16 amino acids. CDR1 and CDR2 from the germline V gene are DFQATT and SNEGSKA (reference sequence). One entry per CDR3 protein results from TCRdb running MiXCR on the RT-PCR reads. The sample yields roughly 500,000 distinct CDR3 sequences, 16% seen once. The TCR comes from a man between 45 and 75 years old who received an inactivated influenza vaccine. The chain couples TRBV20-1 to TRBJ2-2; 8 bases map to TRBD1. The material sequenced was CD4+ T cells sorted from PBMCs, taken less than 25 months after vaccination. Here the CDR3 reads CSASHPGGYNTGELFF. In nucleotides, the CDR3 is TGCAGTGCTAGTCACCCAGGGGGCTACAACACCGGGGAGCTGTTTTTT.